The rows below give T cell receptor beta chains drawn from one sample of a study of blood T cell repertoires in COVID-19. Method: immunoSEQ multiplex PCR; TCRdb's copy keeps in-frame clones and lacks some. The sample contains approximately 320,000 clones, over 85% of which appear only once. The sample was peripheral blood. The receptors derive from a woman aged 25 to 39 with COVID-19, enrolled during active disease. Both conserved end residues are part of each CDR3. A D gene is named only where the DNA matches it firmly. Size is stated for part of the rows, as once, few or many counts, or as a class when the clone is expanded.

NA	TRBJ1-1	NA	TRBV7-9	TGTGCCAGCAGCCGGGAACTCGAGGAAGCTTTCTTT	CASSRELEEAFF
once	TRBJ2-5	TRBD2	TRBV11-2	TGTGCCAGCAGCCAAACTAGCGGGGGGGCCGACCTCTGGGAGACCCAGTACTTC	CASSQTSGGADLWETQYF
once	TRBJ2-7	NA	TRBV20-1	TGCAGTGCCAGCTCAGGCTACGAGCAGTACTTC	CSASSGYEQYF
few	TRBJ1-3	TRBD1	TRBV4-1	TGCGCCAGCAGCCAGCTCGACAGGGCCCCTGGAAACACCATATATTTT	CASSQLDRAPGNTIYF
NA	TRBJ2-2	TRBD1	TRBV6-5	TGTGCCAGCAGTAATGGACAGGTGGCCACCGGGGAGCTGTTTTTT	CASSNGQVATGELFF
NA	TRBJ1-6	TRBD1	TRBV7-9	TGTGCCAGCAGCGGGACAGGGAATTCACCCCTCCACTTT	CASSGTGNSPLHF
NA	TRBJ1-1	NA	TRBV11-3	TGTGCCAGCAGCTTCGCGAGGAACACTGAAGCTTTCTTT	CASSFARNTEAFF
NA	TRBJ1-6	NA	TRBV28	TGTGCCAGCAGTTTAGTGGGGGGGTGGGTTAATTCACCCCTCCACTTT	CASSLVGGWVNSPLHF
NA	TRBJ1-2	NA	TRBV2	TGTGCCAGCCGGCCTTGGGGGCTCTACACTTATGGCTACACCTTC	CASRPWGLYTYGYTF
NA	TRBJ1-1	NA	TRBV11-2	TGTGCCAGCAGCTACGAGAGCCTATCTGAAGCTTTCTTT	CASSYESLSEAFF
NA	TRBJ1-1	NA	TRBV4-1	TGCGCCAGCAGCCAATCAATACCAGGCAATGAAGCTTTCTTT	CASSQSIPGNEAFF
NA	TRBJ2-2	NA	TRBV5-1	TGCGCCAGCAGCTCTTGGGGGGAAGACGGGGAGCTGTTTTTT	CASSSWGEDGELFF
NA	TRBJ2-7	NA	TRBV2	TGTGCCAGCAGGTGGCAGGTCTCCTACGAGCAGTACTTC	CASRWQVSYEQYF
NA	TRBJ2-7	NA	TRBV6-6	TGTGCCAGCACCCTTGAGGGGGGGAGGGGCTACGAGCAGTACTTC	CASTLEGGRGYEQYF
NA	TRBJ1-1	TRBD1	TRBV27	TGTGCCAGCAGTGTGACAGGGGGTATAACTGAAGCTTTCTTT	CASSVTGGITEAFF
NA	TRBJ2-5	NA	TRBV24-1	TGTGCCACCAGTGACCCCGGGGCAGGGGATACCCAGTACTTC	CATSDPGAGDTQYF
NA	TRBJ2-5	NA	TRBV9	TGTGCCAGCAGCGCTCCGGGACAAGAGACCCAGTACTTC	CASSAPGQETQYF
NA	TRBJ1-2	TRBD1	TRBV30	TGTGCCTGGAGACACCACCCCCGGGACAGGGGTATTAATGATGGCTACACCTTC	CAWRHHPRDRGINDGYTF
few	TRBJ1-4	NA	TRBV24-1	TGTGCCACCAGTGATTTGTGGGGCAGGGAGGATCGTTGCGAAAAACTGTTTTTT	CATSDLWGREDRCEKLFF
few	TRBJ1-2	NA	TRBV5-1	TGCGCCAGCAGCTTGGCAGGGGTCGGGTATGGCTACACCTTC	CASSLAGVGYGYTF
NA	TRBJ1-5	NA	TRBV19	TGTGCCAGTAGTATAAGAGGGATCTTAATTCAGCCCCAGCATTTT	CASSIRGILIQPQHF
NA	TRBJ1-3	NA	TRBV11-2	TGTGCCAGCAGCTTAGGGAGCTCTGGAAACACCATATATTTT	CASSLGSSGNTIYF
NA	TRBJ1-2	TRBD1	TRBV6-5	TGTGCCAGCAGCGGACAGGGGGGATTCTATAGCTACACCTTC	CASSGQGGFYSYTF
NA	TRBJ2-7	NA	TRBV5-6	TGTGCCAGCAGCTTGGAACAGGGAAGCCACGAGCAGTACTTC	CASSLEQGSHEQYF
NA	TRBJ1-6	NA	TRBV19	TGTGCCAGTACGAGGAGCTCCTATAATTCACCCCTCCACTTT	CASTRSSYNSPLHF
NA	TRBJ1-5	NA	TRBV5-1	TGCGCCAGCAGCTTGGATGGGCAATACCAGCCCCAGCATTTT	CASSLDGQYQPQHF
NA	TRBJ1-2	NA	TRBV28	TGTGCCAGCAGTTTATTAGGGGACTATGGCTACACCTTC	CASSLLGDYGYTF
NA	TRBJ1-6	NA	TRBV3-1/TRBV3-2	TGTGCCAGCAGCCAAAACATGGGGCGGAATTCACCCCTCCACTTT	CASSQNMGRNSPLHF
NA	TRBJ1-6	NA	TRBV7-6	TGTGCCAGCAGCTTAGCGGGCCCTTCACCCCTCCACTTT	CASSLAGPSPLHF
NA	TRBJ2-1	NA	TRBV11-2	TGTGCCAGCATCTCCAAAGGGGCAGAGTCCTACAATGAGCAGTTCTTC	CASISKGAESYNEQFF
NA	TRBJ2-7	TRBD1	TRBV4-2	TGTGCCAGCCGTAAAGACAGGGGGAGCTACGAGCAGTACTTC	CASRKDRGSYEQYF
NA	TRBJ1-2	NA	TRBV11-2	TGTGCCAGCAGCTTAGGGGGGGGCGAGGCGTCTGATGGCTACACCTTC	CASSLGGGEASDGYTF
NA	TRBJ2-5	NA	TRBV5-1	TGCGCCAGCAGCTTGGGGGGTAGCGCCCAGACCCAGTACTTC	CASSLGGSAQTQYF
once	TRBJ2-1	TRBD1	TRBV5-1	TGCGCCAGCAGCGGGGGAAATACAGGGGTCCCATACAATGAGCAGTTCTTC	CASSGGNTGVPYNEQFF
NA	TRBJ1-1	NA	TRBV5-6	TGTGCCAGCAGAATCTGGTCAGGAGAAGCTTTCTTT	CASRIWSGEAFF
NA	TRBJ2-5	NA	TRBV27	TGTGCCAGCAGTTTATCGGGGGGAGTTCAAGAGACCCAGTACTTC	CASSLSGGVQETQYF
NA	TRBJ2-3	NA	TRBV6-5	TGTGCCAGCAGTTGGCGGGGAAGCACAGATACGCAGTATTTT	CASSWRGSTDTQYF
NA	TRBJ1-6	NA	TRBV5-5	TGTGCCAGTAACAGGGACGATGATTCACCCCTCCACTTT	CASNRDDDSPLHF
NA	TRBJ2-1	NA	TRBV19	TGTGCCAGTCGGGAGAACAATGAGCAGTTCTTC	CASRENNEQFF
NA	TRBJ1-1	TRBD1	TRBV29-1	TGCAGCGTTGGGATTACAGGGGGCACTGAAGCTTTCTTT	CSVGITGGTEAFF
NA	TRBJ2-7	TRBD1	TRBV3-1/TRBV3-2	TGTGCCAGCAGCCAAGTACAGGGGGCTTCCTACGAGCAGTACTTC	CASSQVQGASYEQYF
NA	TRBJ1-1	TRBD1	TRBV9	TGTGCCAGCAGCGCATATGACTTGGGACAGTACCATGAAGCTTTCTTT	CASSAYDLGQYHEAFF
NA	TRBJ1-3	TRBD1	TRBV6-1	TGTGCCAGCAGTGAAGTACAGGGGTCTGGAAACACCATATATTTT	CASSEVQGSGNTIYF
NA	TRBJ2-7	NA	TRBV6-7	TGTGCCCGTGCCCCGGGATGTAACTACGAGCAGTACTTC	CARAPGCNYEQYF
NA	TRBJ1-3	NA	TRBV5-1	TGCGCCAGCAGCTTGGAGCCTTCTGGAAACACCATATATTTT	CASSLEPSGNTIYF
once	TRBJ1-2	NA	TRBV6-6	TGTGCCAGCAGCTACTATGATCCGTCCAGTGGCTACACCTTC	CASSYYDPSSGYTF
NA	TRBJ1-5	NA	TRBV27	TGTGCCAGCAGTTTGAGAGGGAATCAGCCCCAGCATTTT	CASSLRGNQPQHF
NA	TRBJ2-4	TRBD2	TRBV4-1	TGCGCCAGCAGCCAAGGCGGCGGGGGGGCCCCAGCCAAAAACATTCAGTACTTC	CASSQGGGGAPAKNIQYF